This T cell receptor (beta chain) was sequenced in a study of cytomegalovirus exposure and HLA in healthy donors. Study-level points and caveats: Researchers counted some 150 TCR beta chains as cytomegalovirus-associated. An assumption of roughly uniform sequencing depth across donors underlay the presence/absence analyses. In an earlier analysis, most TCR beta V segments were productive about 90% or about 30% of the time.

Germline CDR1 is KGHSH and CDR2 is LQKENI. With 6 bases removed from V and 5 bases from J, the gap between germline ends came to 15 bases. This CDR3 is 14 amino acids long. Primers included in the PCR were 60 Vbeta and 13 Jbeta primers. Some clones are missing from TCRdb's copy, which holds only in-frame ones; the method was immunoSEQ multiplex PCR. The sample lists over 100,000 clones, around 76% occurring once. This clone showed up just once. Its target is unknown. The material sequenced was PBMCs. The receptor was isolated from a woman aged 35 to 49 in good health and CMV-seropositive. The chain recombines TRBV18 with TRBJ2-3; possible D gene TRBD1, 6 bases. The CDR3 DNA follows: TGTGCCAGCTCGACACGGGACACACAAGATACGCAGTATTTT. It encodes CASSTRDTQDTQYF.